These T cell receptor beta chains were read from a single sample in a study of shared clonotypes between healthy human individuals. Some clones are missing from TCRdb's copy, which holds only in-frame ones; the method was immunoSEQ multiplex PCR. The table has fewer than 400,000 clones, about 74% seen once. Sequenced sample: memory CD4+ T cells sorted from blood. These receptors came from a man aged 25-45 years in good health. The CDR3 runs from the conserved cysteine through the conserved F or W. Fields, in order: J gene, V gene, clone size, D gene, CDR3 DNA, CDR3 protein. D genes are given only for firm matches. Only part of the rows carry a size: once, few, many, or a class if the clone is expanded.

TRBJ2-7	TRBV5-3	many	NA	TGTGCCGTGCAGAGAGAGGACTCCTACGAGCAGTACTTC	CAVQREDSYEQYF
TRBJ2-1	TRBV5-4	NA	TRBD2	TGTGCCAGCAGCTTCGATAGCGGGAGTTTCCGCTTCTTC	CASSFDSGSFRFF
TRBJ2-3	TRBV6-5	NA	NA	TGTGCCAGCAAAATGAATGGCCTCACAGATACGCAGTATTTT	CASKMNGLTDTQYF
TRBJ1-5	TRBV15	NA	NA	TGTGCCACCAGCAGAGATGGAAGGGTGGGCAATCAGCCCCAGCATTTT	CATSRDGRVGNQPQHF
TRBJ2-3	TRBV11-2	NA	TRBD1	TGTGCCAGCAGCTTAGAAGGGGGACAGAGGGATACGCAGTATTTT	CASSLEGGQRDTQYF
TRBJ2-1	TRBV5-8	NA	TRBD2	TGTGCCAGCAGCCCTGACGCGGGAGACAATGAGCAGTTCTTC	CASSPDAGDNEQFF
TRBJ2-7	TRBV5-8	NA	TRBD1	TGTGCCAGCAGCTTAGACAGGGTTTGGGACGAACCTGCCTTGCAGTACTTC	CASSLDRVWDEPALQYF
TRBJ2-1	TRBV29-1	NA	TRBD2	TGCAGCGTTGAAGGACTAGCGGGGAACTCCTACAATGAGCAGTTCTTC	CSVEGLAGNSYNEQFF
TRBJ2-1	TRBV5-4	NA	NA	TGTGCCAGCAGCCCCGTGGGGGAGTCCTACAATGAGCAGTTCTTC	CASSPVGESYNEQFF
TRBJ1-5	TRBV30	NA	TRBD1	TGTGCCTGGAGTCGGACAGGGGGAGGTCACGGCAATCAGCCCCAGCATTTT	CAWSRTGGGHGNQPQHF
TRBJ2-1	TRBV10-1	NA	TRBD2	TGCGCCAGCAGTCAAACTCTAGCGGGGGGGAGCGATGAGCAGTTCTTC	CASSQTLAGGSDEQFF
TRBJ2-6	TRBV2	NA	NA	TGTGCCAGCAGTCTCAACGGCCCACGGGGTAATGGGGCCAACGTCCTGACTTTC	CASSLNGPRGNGANVLTF
TRBJ1-4	TRBV5-4	NA	NA	TGTGCCAGCAGCCGAACAGAGACCGAAAAACTGTTTTTT	CASSRTETEKLFF
TRBJ1-1	TRBV21-1	NA	NA	TGTGCCAGCCGCCCGACAGGACCTACCACTGAAGCTTTCTTT	CASRPTGPTTEAFF
TRBJ1-2	TRBV6-1	NA	NA	TGTGCCAGCAGTGAAGCGAACACGGTCTATGGCTACACCTTC	CASSEANTVYGYTF
TRBJ2-2	TRBV11-3	NA	TRBD1	TGTGCCAGCAGCCCGGACAGGGTCCCCGGGGAGCTGTTTTTT	CASSPDRVPGELFF
TRBJ2-5	TRBV11-2	NA	NA	TGTGCCAGCAGCTTTTCAAGTGCAGAGACCCAGTACTTC	CASSFSSAETQYF
TRBJ2-2	TRBV7-3	NA	NA	TGTGCCAGCAGACCGTCGGTCGCCGGGGAGCTGTTTTTT	CASRPSVAGELFF
TRBJ2-7	TRBV7-9	NA	NA	TGTGCCAGCAGCTCCCGAGGGGGGACGTTCGGTAACGACGAGCAGTACTTC	CASSSRGGTFGNDEQYF
TRBJ1-3	TRBV5-1	NA	NA	TGCGCCAGCAGCTTGGGACATGGGTCCGGAAACACCATATATTTT	CASSLGHGSGNTIYF
TRBJ1-5	TRBV28	NA	NA	TGTGCCAGCAGTTTACTACAGGCTAGCAATCAGCCCCAGCATTTT	CASSLLQASNQPQHF
TRBJ1-2	TRBV15	once	TRBD1	TGTGCCACCAGCAGAGAGGGTGGGACAGGGGGCTATGGCTACACCTTC	CATSREGGTGGYGYTF
TRBJ2-7	TRBV11-3	NA	NA	TGTGCCAGCAGCAGGGGACCCACTTACGAGCAGTACTTC	CASSRGPTYEQYF
TRBJ2-6	TRBV5-5	NA	NA	TGTGCCAGCAGCTCGAACTATTACGGGAGGGCCAACGTCCTGACTTTC	CASSSNYYGRANVLTF
TRBJ2-1	TRBV11-3	NA	NA	TGTGCCAGCAGCATCCGGGACCGAGAAGGGCAGTTCTTC	CASSIRDREGQFF
TRBJ1-1	TRBV28	NA	NA	TGTGCCAGCAGTTGGTACGCGGCGGGCACTGAAGCTTTCTTT	CASSWYAAGTEAFF
TRBJ2-2	TRBV19	many	NA	TGTGCCAGTAATCTGAACACCGGGGAGCTGTTTTTT	CASNLNTGELFF
TRBJ2-1	TRBV5-1	once	NA	TGCGCCAGCAGCTTGGTTCAGACAGGTTTAGATGAGCAGTTCTTC	CASSLVQTGLDEQFF
TRBJ1-4	TRBV10-3	NA	NA	TGTGCCATCAGTGAGTCGCCGGGACTAGTAACTAATGAAAAACTGTTTTTT	CAISESPGLVTNEKLFF
TRBJ2-1	TRBV6-5	NA	TRBD2	TGTGCCAGCAGCTTGAGCGGGAGGGCCCTCGATGAGCAGTTCTTC	CASSLSGRALDEQFF
TRBJ2-1	TRBV7-9	NA	NA	TGTGCCAGCAGCTTCCCCCGCGGGTCCTACAATGAGCAGTTCTTC	CASSFPRGSYNEQFF
TRBJ1-2	TRBV6-6	NA	NA	TGTGCCAGCAGTTACTTGGAGAGTCGAGGCTACACCTTC	CASSYLESRGYTF
TRBJ1-3	TRBV6-6	few	NA	TGTGCCAGCAGTTACGGACGGAGCTCTGGAAACACCATATATTTT	CASSYGRSSGNTIYF
TRBJ1-2	TRBV29-1	NA	NA	TGCAGCGTTGAACCATCCTACACCTTC	CSVEPSYTF
TRBJ2-1	TRBV5-5	once	NA	TGTGCCAGCAGCTTGGATGCAGTAAGGAATGAGCAGTTCTTC	CASSLDAVRNEQFF
TRBJ2-7	TRBV27	NA	NA	TGTGCCAGCAGTTTCCAGGGACGTACCCAGCAGTACTTC	CASSFQGRTQQYF
TRBJ1-2	TRBV11-1	NA	TRBD1	TGTGCCAGCAGCTTAGCGGGGGCGACAGGGAGGCCTGGCGGCTACACCTTC	CASSLAGATGRPGGYTF
TRBJ1-1	TRBV5-1	few	NA	TGCGCCAGCACGCGGACAATGAACACTGAAGCTTTCTTT	CASTRTMNTEAFF
TRBJ2-5	TRBV30	NA	TRBD2	TGTGCCTGGAGGCTAGCGGGAGGGTACGAGACCCAGTACTTC	CAWRLAGGYETQYF
TRBJ2-7	TRBV28	NA	NA	TGTGCCAGCAGGGGCCCTCAGGGGAAAGGTCGCAACGAGCAGTACTTC	CASRGPQGKGRNEQYF
TRBJ2-5	TRBV5-1	NA	NA	TGCGCCAGCAGCTTTCTCAGTGGCACATCCCGGGAGACCCAGTACTTC	CASSFLSGTSRETQYF
TRBJ2-2	TRBV6-5	few	NA	TGTGCCAGCATAAAGTCCGGGGGCACCGGGGAGCTGTTTTTT	CASIKSGGTGELFF
TRBJ1-2	TRBV19	few	NA	TGTGCCAGTAGTACGTCGAATGGATATGGCTACACCTTC	CASSTSNGYGYTF
TRBJ2-1	TRBV19	NA	TRBD1	TGTGCCAGTAGTACGCACCGGGACAGGGGATACAATGAGCAGTTCTTC	CASSTHRDRGYNEQFF
TRBJ2-7	TRBV7-6	NA	TRBD2	TGTGCCAGCAGCCCGGGACTAAACTTCCAGCAGTACTTC	CASSPGLNFQQYF
TRBJ1-2	TRBV7-8	NA	NA	TGTGCCAGCAGCTCCTTAGGGGGGACTAACTATGGCTACACCTTC	CASSSLGGTNYGYTF
TRBJ1-1	TRBV28	many	NA	TGTGCCAGCAGTCCCTGGGGCAGCGGCGTCACTGAAGCTTTCTTT	CASSPWGSGVTEAFF
TRBJ2-5	TRBV11-2	NA	TRBD1	TGTGCCAGCAGCTTACGGCCAACGACAGGGGGCGAAGAGACCCAGTACTTC	CASSLRPTTGGEETQYF
TRBJ2-2	TRBV9	NA	TRBD1	TGTGCCAGCAGCAGGGGTAGACAGGGGCGAACCGGGGAGCTGTTTTTT	CASSRGRQGRTGELFF
TRBJ2-1	TRBV10-2	NA	NA	TGCGCCAGCAGTGAGTCTAGAAGGGATGAGCAGTTCTTC	CASSESRRDEQFF
TRBJ1-2	TRBV4-3	NA	NA	TGCGCCAGCAGCCAAGCCCTCGACTTCTATGGCTACACCTTC	CASSQALDFYGYTF
TRBJ2-7	TRBV5-6	NA	TRBD1	TGTGCCAGCAGCTTAGATCCGGGACAGGGGGTCTACGAGCAGTACTTC	CASSLDPGQGVYEQYF
TRBJ1-2	TRBV15	NA	TRBD1	TGTGCCACCAGCAGGCCGGGACAGGGGATTGGTGGCTACACCTTC	CATSRPGQGIGGYTF
TRBJ2-7	TRBV28	once	NA	TGTGCCAGCAGTTTAGAACTAGTGATTCGGGAGCAGTACTTC	CASSLELVIREQYF
TRBJ1-2	TRBV5-6	NA	NA	TGTGCCAGCAGCTTGAATTTGCTCTCAAGCTACACCTTC	CASSLNLLSSYTF